The 23 T cell receptor beta chains below were found in one sample sequenced in a study of early T cells in non-severe SARS-CoV-2 infection. TCRdb re-analysed the 5' RACE reads in MiXCR, keeping a single row per CDR3 protein. The sample lists about 100,000 distinct CDR3 sequences, 11% occurring once. The source material was whole blood. Source of these receptors: an adult who was a healthcare worker with PCR-confirmed SARS-CoV-2 infection or an uninfected control (not recorded which).

This clonotype was counted many times. The chain uses TRBV6-1 and TRBJ2-7; 7 bases align to TRBD2. This CDR3 comprises 15 residues. Germline V gene data show CDR1 as MNHNS and CDR2 as SASEGT. The ends lost 4 bases at V and 2 bases at J; junction bases unmatched: 8. This CDR3 is CASSGPGLSAYEQYF. The CDR3 nucleotides are TGTGCCAGCAGTGGACCGGGACTATCAGCCTACGAGCAGTACTTC.

This clonotype was picked up many times. The rearrangement joins TRBV20-1 to TRBJ2-1; 8 bases fit TRBD2. The V and J ends lost 3 bases and 8 bases, in that order; junction bases with no gene match: 6. The CDR3 is 13 amino acids. CDR1 is DFQATT, CDR2 SNEGSKA, per germline (reference sequence). The CDR3 reads CSASGRDIDEQFF. Here the CDR3 DNA reads TGCAGTGCTAGCGGGAGGGACATAGATGAGCAGTTCTTC.

This clonotype was detected many times. The V gene is TRBV20-1, the J gene TRBJ2-7; TRBD2 agrees at 7 bases. Germline CDR1 reads DFQATT; CDR2 reads SNEGSKA (reference sequence). The CDR3 sequence is 13 residues long. Losses at the gene ends were 3 bases for V and 4 bases for J; bases not matched to a gene: 6. The CDR3 DNA follows: TGCAGTGCTAGCGGGAGGAGCGAGTACGAGCAGTACTTC. Its protein is CSASGRSEYEQYF.

At least ten counts were recorded for this clonotype. This rearrangement joins TRBV7-9 to TRBJ2-7; D gene uncertain. CDR3 length: 12 residues. Deletions cut 4 bases from V and 3 bases from J, with 7 bases between. Germline CDR1 reads SEHNR; CDR2 reads FQNEAQ (reference sequence). CDR3 amino acids: CASSYFHYEQYF. The DNA of the CDR3 is TGTGCCAGCAGCTACTTTCACTACGAGCAGTACTTC. The complete variable domain, with remaining parts taken from reference TRBV7-9 and TRBJ2-7, reads DTGVSQNPRHKITKRGQNVTFRCDPISEHNRLYWYRQTLGQGPEFLTYFQNEAQLEKSRLLSDRFSAERPKGSFSTLEIQRTEQGDSAMYLCASSYFHYEQYFGPGTRLTVT.

This clonotype was observed a few times. CDR3 in amino acids: CASSYQTSGSTDTQYF. CDR3 nucleotide sequence: TGTGCCAGCAGCTACCAGACTAGCGGAAGCACAGATACGCAGTATTTT. The J gene is TRBJ2-3, the V gene TRBV7-8; TRBD2 matches 9 bases. The V gene's germline CDR1 is SGHVS and CDR2 FQNEAQ. This CDR3 is 16 amino acids long. V lost 4 bases to trimming and J lost 0 bases; unmatched junction nucleotides: 5.

The chain employs TRBV5-1 and TRBJ2-1, with D tentatively TRBD2 (6 bases). The germline gives CDR1 SGHRS, CDR2 YFSETQ. This CDR3 comprises 16 residues. V gave up 4 bases and J gave up 3 bases, with 17 bases separating them. CDR3 coding DNA: TGCGCCAGCAGCGGTAAGCTAGCGCTCGTCTACAATGAGCAGTTCTTC. This sequence encodes CASSGKLALVYNEQFF.

The chain links TRBV7-2 to TRBJ2-4, with D unclear. This CDR3 region has 17 residues. CDR1 and CDR2 (germline): SGHTA, FQGNSA. V was pared by 0 bases and J by 0 bases, with 12 bases between. The CDR3 DNA reads TGTGCCAGCAGCTTAGCGTCCTCCGGCCTAGCCAAAAACATTCAGTACTTC. It is translated as CASSLASSGLAKNIQYF.

The rearrangement links TRBV28 to TRBJ2-1; D remains unclear. The ends were cut back, 10 bases at V and 9 bases at J, with 7 bases in the middle. Per germline, CDR1 MDHEN and CDR2 SYDVKM. The CDR3 runs to 9 residues. CDR3 nucleotide sequence: TGTGCCACCGGCCGTGAGCAGTTCTTC. Translation: CATGREQFF.

The V gene is TRBV24-1, the J gene TRBJ2-7; 13 bases are shared with TRBD2. The V gene end was trimmed by 5 bases and the J gene end by 4 bases; junction bases not matched to a gene: 7. The germline gives CDR1 KGHDR, CDR2 SFDVKD. The CDR3 has 16 amino acids. The CDR3 DNA sequence: TGTGCCACCAGTGCCCGAGGACTAGCGGGAGAGTACGAGCAGTACTTC. Translating gives CATSARGLAGEYEQYF.

This chain links TRBV5-5 with TRBJ2-5; 11 bases map to TRBD2. The CDR3 consists of 16 residues. Germline lookup yields CDR1 SGHKS and CDR2 YYEKEE (reference sequence). After removal of 4 bases from V and 1 base from J, the junction contained 6 bases not matched to a gene. CDR3 sequence: CASSVTGTSGQETQYF. The CDR3 bases are TGTGCCAGCAGCGTAACCGGGACTAGCGGCCAAGAGACCCAGTACTTC. The complete variable domain, with remaining parts taken from reference TRBV5-5 and TRBJ2-5, reads DAGVTQSPTHLIKTRGQQVTLRCSPISGHKSVSWYQQVLGQGPQFIFQYYEKEERGRGNFPDRFSARQFPNYSSELNVNALLLGDSALYLCASSVTGTSGQETQYFGPGTRLLVL.

This clonotype was seen ten or more times. The chain joins TRBV2 to TRBJ1-1, with D tentatively TRBD1 (6 bases). The CDR3 sequence is 13 residues long. Trimming removed 4 bases at V and 7 bases at J, with 13 bases between. Germline V gene sequence: CDR1 SNHLY, CDR2 FYNNEI. For the CDR3, the DNA is TGTGCCAGCAGTGTTTCGGTCAGGGGTGAAGCTTTCTTT. This sequence encodes CASSVSVRGEAFF.

This clonotype showed up just a few times. This chain links TRBV5-1 with TRBJ2-7; 12 bases agree with TRBD2. With V trimmed by 1 base and J by 2 bases, 4 bases remained unmatched. This CDR3 spans 16 amino acids. Germline lookup yields CDR1 SGHRS and CDR2 YFSETQ. CDR3 loop: CASSLTLAGGTYEQYF. In DNA form, the CDR3 reads TGCGCCAGCAGCTTGACCCTAGCGGGAGGGACCTACGAGCAGTACTTC.

In this sample, this clonotype turned up a few times. The rearrangement links TRBV7-9 to TRBJ2-3, with 7 bases lining up with TRBD1. The J segment lost 4 bases and the V segment lost 3 bases, leaving 7 bases of the junction unmatched. The CDR3 is made up of 15 amino acids. Per the germline V gene, CDR1 is SEHNR and CDR2 is FQNEAQ (reference sequence). The CDR3 here is CASSFRQGTSDTQYF. DNA for the CDR3: TGTGCCAGCAGCTTTCGACAGGGTACCTCAGATACGCAGTATTTT. Based on the CDR3 plus reference TRBV7-9 and TRBJ2-3, the full variable domain is DTGVSQNPRHKITKRGQNVTFRCDPISEHNRLYWYRQTLGQGPEFLTYFQNEAQLEKSRLLSDRFSAERPKGSFSTLEIQRTEQGDSAMYLCASSFRQGTSDTQYFGPGTRLTVL.

This chain joins TRBV9 and TRBJ2-3; TRBD2 aligns across 8 bases. The CDR3 has 16 residues. The junction had 11 bases not matched to a gene; V was cut back by 0 bases and J by 8 bases. Germline CDR1 SGDLS, CDR2 YYNGEE. This CDR3 reads CASSVDLSGSSGTQYF. In nucleotides, the CDR3 is TGTGCCAGCAGCGTAGATTTAAGCGGGAGTTCGGGTACGCAGTATTTT.

This clonotype has only a few counts. The V call is TRBV2, the J call TRBJ2-3; D possibly corresponds to TRBD2 (6 bases). The germline V gene has CDR1 SNHLY and CDR2 FYNNEI. The ends were cut back, 8 bases at V and 0 bases at J, with 12 bases in the middle. This CDR3 spans 14 amino acids. The CDR3 DNA reads as TGTGCCAGCGGCGTTAGCGGTAGCACAGATACGCAGTATTTT. It specifies CASGVSGSTDTQYF.

The chain employs TRBV5-1 and TRBJ2-1; D assignment may be TRBD1 or TRBD2 (5 bases each). Germline V gene data show CDR1 as SGHRS and CDR2 as YFSETQ. The CDR3 is 14 amino acids. Trimming took off 0 bases at V and 4 bases at J, with 8 bases between the two ends. The CDR3 protein is CASSLVGEYNEQFF. For the CDR3, the DNA is TGCGCCAGCAGCTTGGTAGGGGAGTACAATGAGCAGTTCTTC.

The V gene is TRBV3-1, the J gene TRBJ2-2; tentative D call: TRBD2 (6 bases). Trimming stripped 3 bases from V and 4 bases from J, with 15 bases between. This CDR3 region has 16 residues. The V gene's germline CDR1 is LGHDT and CDR2 YNNKEL (reference sequence). The CDR3 reads CASSHSRESPTGELFF. The CDR3 DNA follows: TGTGCCAGCAGCCATTCACGGGAGAGCCCCACCGGGGAGCTGTTTTTT.

Many counts were recorded for this clonotype. This chain connects TRBV5-1 to TRBJ2-2; D gene ambiguous. CDR1 SGHRS and CDR2 YFSETQ come from the germline V gene. This CDR3 is built from 14 residues. Trimming left V 0 bases short and J 0 bases short, with 3 bases between. The CDR3 DNA follows: TGCGCCAGCAGCTTGGCAGCGAACACCGGGGAGCTGTTTTTT. This gives the protein CASSLAANTGELFF.

This clonotype occurred many times. The chain employs TRBV3-1 and TRBJ2-7, with D possibly matching TRBD1 (5 bases). Deletions cut 3 bases from V and 3 bases from J, with 9 bases between. Germline values: CDR1 LGHDT, CDR2 YNNKEL (reference sequence). The CDR3 length is 13 residues. The chain's CDR3 is CASSQAGFYEQYF. For the CDR3, the DNA is TGTGCCAGCAGCCAGGCAGGGTTCTACGAGCAGTACTTC.

In this sample, this clonotype turned up a few times. The chain has TRBV7-9 and TRBJ1-1, with 7 bases identical to TRBD1. Trimming took 5 bases from V and 3 from J; bases not matched to a gene: 12. The CDR3 has 16 residues. CDR1 is SEHNR and CDR2 is FQNEAQ in the germline V gene (reference sequence). CDR3 residues: CASSPRKTGKHTEAFF. DNA of the CDR3: TGTGCCAGCAGCCCACGAAAGACAGGGAAGCACACTGAAGCTTTCTTT.

There are many counts of this clonotype. V and J are TRBV7-2 and TRBJ2-7; perhaps TRBD2 as D (5 bases). Trimming stripped 4 bases from V and 2 bases from J, with 12 bases between. The CDR3 is made up of 14 amino acids. The germline gives CDR1 SGHTA, CDR2 FQGNSA. The CDR3 is CASSSSLGPYEQYF. The CDR3 region has the DNA TGTGCCAGCAGCTCCTCACTAGGTCCCTACGAGCAGTACTTC.

In this sample, this clonotype turned up many times. The V gene is TRBV2, the J gene TRBJ2-3; 9 bases map to TRBD1. V was clipped by 9 bases and J by 0 bases; unmatched bases: 1. The germline V gene has CDR1 SNHLY and CDR2 FYNNEI. This CDR3 contains 13 residues. CDR3 in amino acids: CARQGASTDTQYF. The CDR3 bases are TGTGCCAGACAGGGGGCTAGCACAGATACGCAGTATTTT.

In its sample, this clonotype was seen a few times. The chain carries TRBV20-1 and TRBJ2-1, with 7 positions matching TRBD1. Germline CDR1 reads DFQATT; CDR2 reads SNEGSKA (reference sequence). This CDR3 is 13 amino acids long. The ends lost 6 bases at V and 2 bases at J; junction bases unmatched: 4. CDR3 amino acids: CSAQGDPYNEQFF. In DNA form, the CDR3 reads TGCAGTGCCCAGGGGGATCCCTACAATGAGCAGTTCTTC.